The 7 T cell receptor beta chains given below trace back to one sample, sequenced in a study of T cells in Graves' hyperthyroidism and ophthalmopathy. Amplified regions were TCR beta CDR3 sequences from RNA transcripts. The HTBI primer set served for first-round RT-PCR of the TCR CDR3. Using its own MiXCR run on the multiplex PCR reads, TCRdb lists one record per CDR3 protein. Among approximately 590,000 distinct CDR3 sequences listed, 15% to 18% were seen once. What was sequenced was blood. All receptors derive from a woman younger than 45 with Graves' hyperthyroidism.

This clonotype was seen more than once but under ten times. For the CDR3, the DNA is TGCAGTGCTAGTTGGCTAGCGGGAGTTATCTACAATGAGCAGTTCTTC. Encoded protein: CSASWLAGVIYNEQFF. The J gene is TRBJ2-1, the V gene TRBV20-1, with 10 bases that match TRBD2. V was pared by 3 bases and J by 3 bases, with 8 bases of the junction left unmatched. The CDR3 is 16 amino acids. Germline V gene sequence: CDR1 DFQATT, CDR2 SNEGSKA (reference sequence).

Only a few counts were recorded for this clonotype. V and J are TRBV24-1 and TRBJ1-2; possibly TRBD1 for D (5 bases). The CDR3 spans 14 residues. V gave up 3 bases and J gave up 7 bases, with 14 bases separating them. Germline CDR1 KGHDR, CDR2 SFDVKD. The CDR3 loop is CATSDEDKRGGYTF. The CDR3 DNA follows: TGTGCCACCAGTGATGAGGACAAAAGAGGTGGCTACACCTTC.

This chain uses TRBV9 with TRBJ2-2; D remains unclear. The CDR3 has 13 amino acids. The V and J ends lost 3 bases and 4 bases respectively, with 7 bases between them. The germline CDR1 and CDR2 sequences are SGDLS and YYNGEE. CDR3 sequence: CASSGASTGELFF. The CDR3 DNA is TGTGCCAGCAGCGGCGCTAGCACCGGGGAGCTGTTTTTT.

The CDR3 loop reads CASSRGWQFF. The CDR3 region has the DNA TGTGCCAGCAGCCGCGGATGGCAGTTCTTC. The gene calls are TRBV6-2 or TRBV6-3 and TRBJ2-1; no firm D call. There are 10 residues in the CDR3. From germline, CDR1 is MNHEY and CDR2 SVGEGT. The V end lost 6 bases, the J end lost 12 bases, and 9 bases lay between the germline ends.

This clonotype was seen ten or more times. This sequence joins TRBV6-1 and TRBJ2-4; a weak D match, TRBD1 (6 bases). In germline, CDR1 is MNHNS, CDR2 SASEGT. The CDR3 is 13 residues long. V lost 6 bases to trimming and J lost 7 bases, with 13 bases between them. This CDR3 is CASRSTGGNIQYF. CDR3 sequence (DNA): TGTGCCAGCAGATCGACAGGTGGGAACATTCAGTACTTC.

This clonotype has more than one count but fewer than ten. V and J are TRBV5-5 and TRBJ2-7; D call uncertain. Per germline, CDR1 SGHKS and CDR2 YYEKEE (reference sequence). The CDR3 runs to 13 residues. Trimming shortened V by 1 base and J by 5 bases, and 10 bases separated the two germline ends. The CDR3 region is CASSLWGANEQYF. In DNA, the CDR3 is TGTGCCAGCAGCTTGTGGGGTGCCAACGAGCAGTACTTC.

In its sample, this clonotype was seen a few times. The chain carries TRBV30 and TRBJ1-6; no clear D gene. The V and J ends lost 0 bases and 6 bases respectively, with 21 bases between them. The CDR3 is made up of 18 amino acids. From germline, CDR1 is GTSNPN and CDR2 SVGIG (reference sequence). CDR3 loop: CAWSVDRISRRSNSPLHF. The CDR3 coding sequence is TGTGCCTGGAGTGTGGATAGGATAAGTAGACGGAGTAATTCACCCCTCCACTTT.